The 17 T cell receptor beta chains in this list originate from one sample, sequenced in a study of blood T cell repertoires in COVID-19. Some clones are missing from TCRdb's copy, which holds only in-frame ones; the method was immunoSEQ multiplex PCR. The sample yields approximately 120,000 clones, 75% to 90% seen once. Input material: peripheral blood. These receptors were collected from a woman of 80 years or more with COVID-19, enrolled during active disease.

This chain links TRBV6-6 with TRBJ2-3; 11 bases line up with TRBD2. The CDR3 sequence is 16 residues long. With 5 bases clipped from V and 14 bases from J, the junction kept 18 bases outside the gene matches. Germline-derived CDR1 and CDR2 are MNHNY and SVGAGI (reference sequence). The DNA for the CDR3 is TGTGCCAGCAGTCGAGGGGGGACTAGCGGTTCTTCTCGTCTGTATTTT. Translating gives CASSRGGTSGSSRLYF.

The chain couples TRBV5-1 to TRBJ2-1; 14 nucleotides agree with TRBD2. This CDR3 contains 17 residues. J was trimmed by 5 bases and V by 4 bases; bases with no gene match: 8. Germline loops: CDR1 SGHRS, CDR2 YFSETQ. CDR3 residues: CASSPTGTSGSNNEQFF. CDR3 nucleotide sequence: TGCGCCAGCAGCCCAACCGGGACTAGCGGGAGTAACAATGAGCAGTTCTTC. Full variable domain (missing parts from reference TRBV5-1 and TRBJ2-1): KAGVTQTPRYLIKTRGQQVTLSCSPISGHRSVSWYQQTPGQGLQFLFEYFSETQRNKGNFPGRFSGRQFSNSRSEMNVSTLELGDSALYLCASSPTGTSGSNNEQFFGPGTRLTVL.

CDR3 DNA sequence: TGTGCCAGTAGGGCTGCGGGGCTCCAAAACATTCAGTACTTC. It specifies CASRAAGLQNIQYF. V and J are TRBV19 and TRBJ2-4, with a weak D call TRBD2 (6 bases). This CDR3 has 14 amino acids. V gave up 6 bases and J gave up 5 bases, with 14 bases separating them. Germline V CDR1 and CDR2: LNHDA, SQIVND (reference sequence).

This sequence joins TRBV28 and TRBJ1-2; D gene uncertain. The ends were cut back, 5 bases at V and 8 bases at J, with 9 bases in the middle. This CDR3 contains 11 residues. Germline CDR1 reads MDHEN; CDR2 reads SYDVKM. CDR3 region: CASSANRGYTF. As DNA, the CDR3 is TGTGCCAGCAGTGCTAATCGGGGCTACACCTTC.

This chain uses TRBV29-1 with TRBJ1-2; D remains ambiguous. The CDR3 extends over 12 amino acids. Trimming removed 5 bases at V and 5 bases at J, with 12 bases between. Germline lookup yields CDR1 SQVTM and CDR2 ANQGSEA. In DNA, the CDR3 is TGCAGCGTTACGGAGTCCTCATATGGCTACACCTTC. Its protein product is CSVTESSYGYTF.

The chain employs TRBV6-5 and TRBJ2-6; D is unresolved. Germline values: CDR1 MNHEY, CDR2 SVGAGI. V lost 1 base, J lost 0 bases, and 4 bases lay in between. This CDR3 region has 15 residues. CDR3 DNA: TGTGCCAGCAGTTACTTCGGCTCTGGGGCCAACGTCCTGACTTTC. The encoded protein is CASSYFGSGANVLTF.

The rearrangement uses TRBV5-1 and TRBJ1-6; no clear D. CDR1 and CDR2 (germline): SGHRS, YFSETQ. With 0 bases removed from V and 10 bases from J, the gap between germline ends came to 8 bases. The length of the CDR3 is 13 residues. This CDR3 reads CASSLAPTSPLHF. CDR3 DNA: TGCGCCAGCAGCTTGGCCCCAACATCACCCCTCCACTTT.

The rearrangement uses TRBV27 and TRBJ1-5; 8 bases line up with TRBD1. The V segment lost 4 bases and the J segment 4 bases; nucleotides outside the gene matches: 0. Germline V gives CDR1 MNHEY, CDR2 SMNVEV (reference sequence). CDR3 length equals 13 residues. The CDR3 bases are TGTGCCAGCAGTTGGGACAGGAATCAGCCCCAGCATTTT. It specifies CASSWDRNQPQHF.

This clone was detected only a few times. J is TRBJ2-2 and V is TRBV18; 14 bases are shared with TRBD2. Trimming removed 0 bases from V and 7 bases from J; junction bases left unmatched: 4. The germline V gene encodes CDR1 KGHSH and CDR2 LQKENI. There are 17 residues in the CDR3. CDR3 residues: CASSPPLGLAGVGELFF. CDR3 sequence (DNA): TGTGCCAGCTCACCACCGTTGGGACTAGCGGGAGTCGGGGAGCTGTTTTTT.

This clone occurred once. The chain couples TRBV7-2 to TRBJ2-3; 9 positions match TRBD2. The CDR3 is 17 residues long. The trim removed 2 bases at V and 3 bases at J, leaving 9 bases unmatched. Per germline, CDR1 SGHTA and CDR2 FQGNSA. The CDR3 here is CASSLLAGVVRTDTQYF. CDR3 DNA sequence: TGTGCCAGCAGCTTATTAGCGGGAGTAGTAAGGACAGATACGCAGTATTTT.

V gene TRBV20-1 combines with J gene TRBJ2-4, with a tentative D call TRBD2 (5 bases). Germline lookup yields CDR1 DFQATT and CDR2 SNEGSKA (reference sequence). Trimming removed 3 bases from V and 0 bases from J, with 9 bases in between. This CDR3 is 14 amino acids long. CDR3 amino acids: CSASEDLAKNIQYF. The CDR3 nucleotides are TGCAGTGCTAGTGAGGACTTAGCCAAAAACATTCAGTACTTC.

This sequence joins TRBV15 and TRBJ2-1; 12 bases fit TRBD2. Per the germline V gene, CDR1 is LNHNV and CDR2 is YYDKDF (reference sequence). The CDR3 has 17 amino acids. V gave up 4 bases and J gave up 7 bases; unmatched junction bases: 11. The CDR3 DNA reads TGTGCCACCAGCATCCGCCGACTAGCGGGAGTGGGGAATGAGCAGTTCTTC. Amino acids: CATSIRRLAGVGNEQFF. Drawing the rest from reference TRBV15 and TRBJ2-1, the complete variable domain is DAMVIQNPRYQVTQFGKPVTLSCSQTLNHNVMYWYQQKSSQAPKLLFHYYDKDFNNEADTPDNFQSRRPNTSFCFLDIRSPGLGDTAMYLCATSIRRLAGVGNEQFFGPGTRLTVL.

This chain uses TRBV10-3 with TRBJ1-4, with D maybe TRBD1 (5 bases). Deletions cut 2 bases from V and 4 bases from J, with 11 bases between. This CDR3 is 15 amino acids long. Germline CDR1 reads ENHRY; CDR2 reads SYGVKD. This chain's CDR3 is CAISEEDNLNEKLFF. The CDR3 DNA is TGTGCCATCAGTGAGGAGGACAACCTTAATGAAAAACTGTTTTTT.

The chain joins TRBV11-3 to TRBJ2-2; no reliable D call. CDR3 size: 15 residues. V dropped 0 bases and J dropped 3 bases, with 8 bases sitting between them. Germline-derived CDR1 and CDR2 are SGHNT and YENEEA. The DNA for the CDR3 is TGTGCCAGCAGCTTAGATGGCAGCGACACCGGGGAGCTGTTTTTT. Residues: CASSLDGSDTGELFF.

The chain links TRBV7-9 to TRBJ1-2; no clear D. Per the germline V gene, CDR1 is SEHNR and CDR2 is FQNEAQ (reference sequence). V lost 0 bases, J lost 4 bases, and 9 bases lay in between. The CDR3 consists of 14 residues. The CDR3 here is CASSLAAGLYGYTF. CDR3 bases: TGTGCCAGCAGCTTAGCGGCTGGTCTCTATGGCTACACCTTC.

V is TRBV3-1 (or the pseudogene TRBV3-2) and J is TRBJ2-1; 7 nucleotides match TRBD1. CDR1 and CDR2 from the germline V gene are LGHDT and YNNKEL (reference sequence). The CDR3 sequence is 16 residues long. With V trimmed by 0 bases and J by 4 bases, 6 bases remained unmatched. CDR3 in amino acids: CASSQDAQGEYNEQFF. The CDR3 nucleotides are TGTGCCAGCAGCCAAGATGCGCAGGGGGAGTACAATGAGCAGTTCTTC.

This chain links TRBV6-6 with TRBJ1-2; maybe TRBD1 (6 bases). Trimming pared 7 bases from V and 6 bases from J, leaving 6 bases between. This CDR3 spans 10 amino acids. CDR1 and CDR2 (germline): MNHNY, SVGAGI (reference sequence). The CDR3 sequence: CASKGDGYTF. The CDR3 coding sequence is TGTGCCAGCAAGGGGGATGGCTACACCTTC.